Listed below are T cell receptor beta chains from one sample, sequenced in a study of blood T cell repertoires in COVID-19. The repertoire was sequenced with immunoSEQ multiplex PCR; TCRdb's copy has only in-frame clones and lacks some. The sample records over 45,000 clones, approximately 84% being singletons. Sequencing was done on a sample of peripheral blood. These receptors all come from a man aged 70 or older with active COVID-19. Both conserved end residues are part of each CDR3. A D gene is named only where the DNA matches it firmly. Expanded clones are given a class, and other clones once, few, many or no size at all.

TRBJ2-7,TRBV6-5,.,.,TGTGCCAGCAGTTACCCTGACAGGAGGTACGAGCAGTACTTC,CASSYPDRRYEQYF
TRBJ2-1,TRBV6-4,TRBD2,.,TGTGCCAGCAGTATGGGAGGGCCTTTGTATGAGCAGTTCTTC,CASSMGGPLYEQFF
TRBJ2-7,TRBV3-1/TRBV3-2,.,.,TGTGCCAGCAGCCAAATGGGTAGCGGCTACGAGCAGTACTTC,CASSQMGSGYEQYF
TRBJ2-1,TRBV5-1,TRBD2,.,TGCGCCAGCAGCTCTGACGGGACTAGGCGGTTGGATGAGCAGTTCTTC,CASSSDGTRRLDEQFF
TRBJ2-3,TRBV2,TRBD2,.,TGTGCCACTGGCGGGAGAGTAACAGATACGCAGTATTTT,CATGGRVTDTQYF
TRBJ2-7,TRBV7-8,.,.,TGTGCCAGCAGCCCCACGCTGGGGGGAAGGGGCGAGCAGTACTTC,CASSPTLGGRGEQYF
TRBJ2-1,TRBV5-5,.,once,TGTGCCAGCACCATTGGCACAGGGTCCCCCTACAATGAGCAGTTCTTC,CASTIGTGSPYNEQFF
TRBJ1-3,TRBV27,.,.,TGTGCCAGCAGCCCCACAGGGTTGGGAAACACCATATATTTT,CASSPTGLGNTIYF
TRBJ2-1,TRBV11-3,TRBD1,few,TGTGCCAGCAGCTTAGGTGGGACAGGGCTCGATGAGCAGTTCTTC,CASSLGGTGLDEQFF
TRBJ1-4,TRBV5-6,TRBD1,.,TGTGCCAGCAGCTTGACCGAGGGGGCAGAAGAAAAACTGTTTTTT,CASSLTEGAEEKLFF
TRBJ2-1,TRBV11-1,TRBD2,.,TGTGCCAGCAGCTTGGGGACTAGCGGGAGAGGCAATGAGCAGTTCTTC,CASSLGTSGRGNEQFF
TRBJ1-1,TRBV7-2,.,once,TGTGCCAGCAGCTTATACTCCATGAACACTGAAGCTTTCTTT,CASSLYSMNTEAFF
TRBJ1-2,TRBV7-2,.,.,TGTGCCAGCAGCTTCGGGGGGAGCTATGGCTACACCTTC,CASSFGGSYGYTF
TRBJ1-6,TRBV30,TRBD1,.,TGTGCCTGGAGTAGAGAGGGGGCCTCCTATAATTCACCCCTCCACTTT,CAWSREGASYNSPLHF
TRBJ2-5,TRBV10-3,.,.,TGTGCCATCAGTGAGTCGGGCTGGGGGCTACAAGAGACCCAGTACTTC,CAISESGWGLQETQYF
TRBJ1-1,TRBV7-3,.,.,TGTGCCAGCAGCTTCTTCGCGGACACTGAAGCTTTCTTT,CASSFFADTEAFF
TRBJ1-4,TRBV6-6,.,.,TGTGCCAGCAGTTACTCGTGGCAGGGTGGCGAAAAACTGTTTTTT,CASSYSWQGGEKLFF
TRBJ2-3,TRBV7-3,TRBD2,.,TGTGCCAGCAGCTTAGGGCGCGACGGGAGGGCCCATCCCGATACGCAGTATTTT,CASSLGRDGRAHPDTQYF
TRBJ2-7,TRBV6-5,TRBD1,.,TGTGCCAGCAGCCACTCCGGGACAGGATACTACGAGCAGTACTTC,CASSHSGTGYYEQYF
TRBJ2-1,TRBV25-1,TRBD2,.,TGTGCCAGCGCAGAAGCGGGAGGGAGCTACAATGAGCAGTTCTTC,CASAEAGGSYNEQFF
TRBJ2-1,TRBV18,.,.,TGTGCCAGCTCACCTTATAGTCCCACGAACGGTGAGCAGTTCTTC,CASSPYSPTNGEQFF
TRBJ1-2,TRBV7-9,TRBD1,.,TGTGCCAGCAGCAGTTCGACAGGGAACTATGGCTACACCTTC,CASSSSTGNYGYTF
TRBJ1-1,TRBV7-3,.,.,TGTGCCAGCAGCTTATCAGGGAACACTGAAGCTTTCTTT,CASSLSGNTEAFF
TRBJ2-3,TRBV30,TRBD2,.,TGTGCCTGGAGCCGGGCGGGAGGAGATACGCAGTATTTT,CAWSRAGGDTQYF
TRBJ2-7,TRBV18,TRBD2,.,TGTGCCAGCTCACCATCGCGGGAGGGCCGCGAGCAGTACTTC,CASSPSREGREQYF
TRBJ2-1,TRBV29-1,TRBD2,few,TGCAGCGTTCCAAGGCTAGGGACTAGCGACTACAATGAGCAGTTCTTC,CSVPRLGTSDYNEQFF
TRBJ2-2,TRBV5-5,TRBD2,few,TGTGCCAGCAGCTTCCTTACTAGCGGTTCCCACACCGGGGAGCTGTTTTTT,CASSFLTSGSHTGELFF
TRBJ1-3,TRBV12-3/TRBV12-4,.,few,TGTGCCAGCAGGGGGGCAGGGGCAAACACCATATATTTT,CASRGAGANTIYF
TRBJ1-1,TRBV7-2,.,.,TGTGCCAGCAGCTTACAGGCTAACACTGAAGCTTTCTTT,CASSLQANTEAFF
TRBJ2-7,TRBV28,TRBD2,few,TGTGCCAGCAGTCTGACTAGCGGGAGGGCCAAGGACGAGCAGTACTTC,CASSLTSGRAKDEQYF
TRBJ1-4,TRBV28,.,once,TGTGCCAGCAGTCCAGGTGGGGGGTCTAATGAAAAACTGTTTTTT,CASSPGGGSNEKLFF
TRBJ2-7,TRBV5-1,TRBD2,once,TGCGCCAGCAGTTCGGGACTAATAACGTCCTACGAGCAGTACTTC,CASSSGLITSYEQYF
TRBJ2-1,TRBV6-2/TRBV6-3,TRBD2,few,TGTGCCAGCAGTTACGATCTAGCGGTAAATGAGCAGTTCTTC,CASSYDLAVNEQFF
TRBJ2-3,TRBV7-7,TRBD2,.,TGTGCTAGCAGCTTAGGGTCCGGGACTAGCGGGAGGTCGGATACGCAGTATTTT,CASSLGSGTSGRSDTQYF
TRBJ2-3,TRBV4-1,TRBD2,.,TGCGCCAGCAGCCAAGATTCTACTAGCGGGAGCACAGATACGCAGTATTTT,CASSQDSTSGSTDTQYF
TRBJ2-7,TRBV5-1,TRBD2,few,TGCGCCAGCATCGCGGGACTAGCGCCTTCCCACGAGCAGTACTTC,CASIAGLAPSHEQYF
TRBJ2-1,TRBV5-1,.,.,TGCGCCAGCAGCTTGTCTCTAGCCTCCTACAATGAGCAGTTCTTC,CASSLSLASYNEQFF
TRBJ1-6,TRBV28,.,.,TGTGCCAGCAGTTTCGGAGATAGGAATAATTCACCCCTCCACTTT,CASSFGDRNNSPLHF
TRBJ2-4,TRBV12-3/TRBV12-4,.,.,TGTGCCAGCAGTTTAGAGGCAGGGGTAAGAAACTTC,CASSLEAGVRNF
TRBJ1-2,TRBV9,.,.,TGTGCCAGCAGCGTAGCGGGGGTCGGCTACACCTTC,CASSVAGVGYTF
TRBJ1-1,TRBV6-4,.,.,TGTGCCAGCAGGCAGGGATTGAACACTGAAGCTTTCTTT,CASRQGLNTEAFF
TRBJ2-1,TRBV6-5,.,.,TGTGCCAGCAAGGGGGAACAATCGTACAATGAGCAGTTCTTC,CASKGEQSYNEQFF
TRBJ2-3,TRBV11-2,.,.,TGTGCCAGCAGCTTAGGTATAGCGGCAGAGGATACGCAGTATTTT,CASSLGIAAEDTQYF
TRBJ1-1,TRBV29-1,.,.,TGCAGCGGAGAAAAGACAAGGAAAGAAGCTTTCTTT,CSGEKTRKEAFF
TRBJ2-5,TRBV24-1,TRBD2,.,TGTGCCACCAGTGAAGCACTAGCGGGCTTTGAGGGAGAGACCCAGTACTTC,CATSEALAGFEGETQYF
TRBJ1-2,TRBV18,.,.,TGTGCCAGCTCACCTAGCAGGGATGTGAGCTATGGCTACACCTTC,CASSPSRDVSYGYTF